This T cell receptor (beta chain) was identified in a study of cytomegalovirus exposure and HLA in healthy donors. Per germline, CDR1 SGHRS and CDR2 YFSETQ. Trimming shortened V by 0 bases and J by 4 bases, and 10 bases separated the two germline ends. CDR3 length equals 14 residues. Amplification used 60 Vbeta primers and 13 Jbeta primers. The method was immunoSEQ multiplex PCR; TCRdb's version includes in-frame clones alone and lacks a portion of them. The table lists approximately 160,000 clones, around 79% of them singletons, with roughly 0.68% in the top ten. The material sequenced was PBMCs. This chain links TRBV5-1 with TRBJ2-5; D is perhaps TRBD2 (6 bases). The TCR was taken from a male donor in good health and CMV-seronegative. The CDR3 region is CASSLGRGGETQYF. DNA of the CDR3: TGCGCCAGCAGCTTGGGACGGGGAGGAGAGACCCAGTACTTC.